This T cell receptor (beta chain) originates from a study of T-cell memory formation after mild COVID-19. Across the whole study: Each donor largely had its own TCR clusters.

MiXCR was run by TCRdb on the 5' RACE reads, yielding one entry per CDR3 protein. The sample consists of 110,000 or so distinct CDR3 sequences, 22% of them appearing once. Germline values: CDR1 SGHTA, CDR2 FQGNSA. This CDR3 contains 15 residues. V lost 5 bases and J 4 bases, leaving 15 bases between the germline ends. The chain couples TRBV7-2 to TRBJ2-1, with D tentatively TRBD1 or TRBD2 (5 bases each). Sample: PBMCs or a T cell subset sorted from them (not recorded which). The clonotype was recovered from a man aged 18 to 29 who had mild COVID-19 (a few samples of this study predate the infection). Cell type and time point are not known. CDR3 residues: CASSLRDQEYNEQFF. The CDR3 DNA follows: TGTGCCAGCAGCCTCCGGGACCAGGAGTACAATGAGCAGTTCTTC. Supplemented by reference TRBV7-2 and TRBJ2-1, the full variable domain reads GAGVSQSPSNKVTEKGKDVELRCDPISGHTALYWYRQSLGQGLEFLIYFQGNSAPDKSGLPSDRFSAERTGGSVSTLTIQRTQQEDSAVYLCASSLRDQEYNEQFFGPGTRLTVL.